These T cell receptor beta chains were read from a single sample in a study of early T cells in non-severe SARS-CoV-2 infection. TCRdb recomputed calls from the 5' RACE reads with MiXCR, one row per CDR3 protein. This sample has roughly 67,000 distinct CDR3 sequences, with around 9.9% found just once. Sequences were obtained from whole blood. Source of these receptors: an adult who was a healthcare worker with PCR-confirmed SARS-CoV-2 infection or an uninfected control (not recorded which). Each CDR3 is given with its conserved first and last residue. The D gene is left open where the match is weak. Some rows mark clone size as missing; the rest say once, few, many or name a class of expanded clone.

TRBJ1-4 few - TRBV18 CASSPRGINEKLFF TGTGCCAGCTCACCTAGAGGGATCAATGAAAAACTGTTTTTT
TRBJ2-1 many TRBD2 TRBV11-2 CASSLEPSGAYNEQFF TGTGCCAGCAGCTTAGAGCCTAGCGGGGCCTACAATGAGCAGTTCTTC
TRBJ2-1 few - TRBV6-1 CASSFREREYNEQFF TGTGCCAGCAGTTTTAGGGAAAGGGAATACAATGAGCAGTTCTTC
TRBJ2-3 - - TRBV6-2/TRBV6-3 CASSYRRTSTDTQYF TGTGCCAGCAGTTACCGTAGGACTAGCACAGATACGCAGTATTTT
TRBJ2-7 few TRBD1 TRBV10-3 CAISESLPGQGYYEQYF TGTGCCATCAGTGAGTCGCTTCCGGGACAGGGTTACTACGAGCAGTACTTC
TRBJ2-3 - TRBD2 TRBV7-2 CASSFGTSSSTQYF TGTGCCAGCAGCTTTGGGACTAGTTCAAGTACGCAGTATTTT
TRBJ1-2 - - TRBV4-1 CASSQAVTDYGYTF TGCGCCAGCAGCCAAGCTGTGACGGACTATGGCTACACCTTC
TRBJ2-5 many - TRBV9 CASSPGTQETQYF TGTGCCAGCAGCCCCGGGACTCAAGAGACCCAGTACTTC
TRBJ2-3 many TRBD2 TRBV20-1 CSARSGLAGGITDTQYF TGCAGTGCTAGGTCAGGACTAGCGGGAGGGATCACAGATACGCAGTATTTT
TRBJ2-3 many TRBD2 TRBV12-3/TRBV12-4 CASNPSGKRDTQYF TGTGCCAGCAACCCTAGCGGCAAGCGAGATACGCAGTATTTT
TRBJ2-7 - TRBD2 TRBV5-1 CASSLSGTRAYEQYF TGCGCCAGCAGCCTTAGCGGGACGCGGGCCTACGAGCAGTACTTC
TRBJ1-2 few TRBD1 TRBV2 CATTPGTQGVYTF TGTGCCACAACTCCCGGGACACAGGGGGTCTACACCTTC
TRBJ1-6 few - TRBV20-1 CSARVAGSYNSPLHF TGCAGTGCTAGAGTAGCCGGCTCCTATAATTCACCCCTCCACTTT
TRBJ2-1 many TRBD1 TRBV12-3/TRBV12-4 CASSPQGAPYNEQFF TGTGCCAGCAGTCCACAGGGGGCCCCCTACAATGAGCAGTTCTTC
TRBJ2-1 - - TRBV10-1 CASSESSYNEQFF TGCGCCAGCAGTGAGTCGTCTTATAATGAGCAGTTCTTC
TRBJ2-1 many - TRBV6-5 CASRDFEGEQFF TGTGCCAGCCGGGACTTCGAGGGTGAGCAGTTCTTC
TRBJ2-3 few - TRBV5-1 CASSFPLGGDTQYF TGCGCCAGCAGCTTTCCTTTGGGTGGAGATACGCAGTATTTT
TRBJ2-1 - - TRBV30 CAWSVSGSLNEQFF TGTGCCTGGAGTGTATCGGGCAGTCTCAATGAGCAGTTCTTC
TRBJ1-5 many - TRBV20-1 CSARDHWGSNQPQHF TGCAGTGCTAGAGATCATTGGGGAAGCAATCAGCCCCAGCATTTT
TRBJ2-7 few - TRBV11-2 CASSTTGTYYEQYF TGTGCCAGCTCAACCACCGGGACTTATTACGAGCAGTACTTC
TRBJ2-7 few TRBD2 TRBV12-3/TRBV12-4 CASSLAGGNYEQYF TGTGCCAGCAGTTTAGCCGGGGGGAACTACGAGCAGTACTTC
TRBJ2-7 few TRBD2 TRBV3-1 CASSHRPGLPTRQYF TGTGCCAGCAGCCACAGACCGGGACTACCTACGAGGCAGTACTTC
TRBJ2-3 few TRBD2 TRBV11-2 CASSLQAGGVPDTQYF TGTGCCAGCAGCTTACAAGCGGGAGGGGTGCCAGATACGCAGTATTTT
TRBJ1-2 few - TRBV19 CASSIDLPGVIYGYTF TGTGCCAGTAGTATAGATCTCCCAGGGGTGATCTATGGCTACACCTTC
TRBJ2-7 few TRBD2 TRBV7-2 CASSFSGSTEQYF TGTGCCAGCAGCTTTAGCGGGAGTACCGAGCAGTACTTC
TRBJ2-3 - TRBD2 TRBV28 CASSSLGSGRTDTQYF TGTGCCAGCAGTTCGCTAGGGAGCGGGAGGACAGATACGCAGTATTTT
TRBJ2-3 - TRBD2 TRBV18 CASSPTSGFVDTQYF TGTGCCAGCTCGCCGACTAGCGGGTTTGTAGATACGCAGTATTTT
TRBJ2-3 - - TRBV5-5 CASSLDQPSTDTQYF TGTGCCAGCAGCTTGGACCAACCTAGCACAGATACGCAGTATTTT
TRBJ2-5 - - TRBV11-2 CASSLVGQEETQYF TGTGCCAGCAGCTTAGTAGGGCAGGAAGAGACCCAGTACTTC
TRBJ2-1 few TRBD2 TRBV3-1 CASSHLAGGPSNEQFF TGTGCCAGCAGCCATCTAGCGGGAGGCCCCTCCAATGAGCAGTTCTTC
TRBJ1-4 few - TRBV28 CASGGGGRNEKLFF TGTGCCAGCGGTGGGGGCGGACGTAATGAAAAACTGTTTTTT
TRBJ2-5 many - TRBV7-9 CASSDGWETQYF TGTGCCAGCAGTGACGGGTGGGAGACCCAGTACTTC
TRBJ2-7 few TRBD2 TRBV6-6 CASSATPSGSIEQYF TGTGCCAGCAGTGCTACTCCTAGCGGGAGCATCGAGCAGTACTTC
TRBJ2-1 many - TRBV28 CASNRQGVHNEQFF TGTGCCAGCAACCGGCAGGGCGTCCACAATGAGCAGTTCTTC
TRBJ2-3 many - TRBV19 CASNAGRTDTQYF TGTGCCAGTAATGCGGGAAGAACAGATACGCAGTATTTT
TRBJ2-3 few TRBD2 TRBV7-2 CASNLDWGRGAQYF TGTGCCAGCAATCTTGACTGGGGCCGGGGGGCGCAGTATTTT
TRBJ2-7 many TRBD2 TRBV28 CASSLSGRYYEQYF TGTGCCAGCAGTCTCAGCGGGAGGTACTACGAGCAGTACTTC
TRBJ1-6 few TRBD1 TRBV10-1 CASSDGTANSPLHF TGCGCCAGCAGTGATGGGACAGCCAATTCACCCCTCCACTTT
TRBJ1-4 few - TRBV20-1 CSAAPRSLKLFF TGCAGTGCAGCCCCCCGCAGCTTGAAACTGTTTTTT
TRBJ2-7 few - TRBV29-1 CSVDSYEQYF TGCAGCGTTGACAGCTACGAGCAGTACTTC
TRBJ2-7 - TRBD2 TRBV13 CASSFASGAPYEQYF TGTGCCAGCAGCTTTGCTAGCGGGGCCCCCTACGAGCAGTACTTC
TRBJ1-3 many TRBD1 TRBV7-9 CASSRTGEAGNTIYF TGTGCCAGCAGCCGGACAGGCGAAGCTGGAAACACCATATATTTT